The T cell receptor beta chain described here comes from a study of control samples from healthy donors and cancer patients. V lost 0 bases to trimming and J lost 9 bases, with 15 bases between them. CDR3 size: 15 residues. Looked up from germline, CDR1 is MNHEY and CDR2 is SMNVEV (reference sequence). TCRdb's copy holds only in-frame clones and misses some; the assay was immunoSEQ multiplex PCR. The sample carries about 410,000 clones, about 93% recorded once. The sequencing input was PBMCs. The clonotype originates from a man aged 35 to 55 with head and neck cancer. The rearrangement uses TRBV27 and TRBJ1-5, with TRBD1 as a possible D gene (6 bases). Written as DNA, the CDR3 is TGTGCCAGCAGTTTATCAGGGGGGCACAGAGGGCCCCAGCATTTT. It specifies CASSLSGGHRGPQHF.